These T cell receptor beta chains were read from a single sample in a study of T cell repertoires in aging, cancer and after chemotherapy. One entry per CDR3 protein results from TCRdb running MiXCR on the multiplex PCR reads. The sample lists 3,000 to 3,500 distinct CDR3 sequences; roughly 42% were seen once. Input material: blood. These receptors originate from a human donor with a solid tumor. The conserved cysteine and the conserved F or W are not part of the CDR3 here. Rows may omit the clone size; those that give it use once, few, many or a size class.

>TRBJ1-5|TRBV29-1|12|.
SVTHGTQNQPQH
>TRBJ1-4|TRBV7-9|14|.
ASSLEGQGGTEKLF
>TRBJ2-7|TRBV19|12|few
ASRPTGLSYEQY
>TRBJ2-2|TRBV29-1|13|large
SVAVTQVTTGELF
>TRBJ2-6|TRBV19|16|.
ASMEQGLPTSGANVLT
>TRBJ2-3|TRBV5-1|11|.
ASSLPATDTQY
>TRBJ1-3|TRBV6-1|13|few
ASSGTGTSGNTIY
>TRBJ1-4|TRBV20-1|14|.
SAAEAEVATNEKLF
>TRBJ2-1|TRBV15|10|few
ATSMGYNEQF
>TRBJ2-5|TRBV12-3/TRBV12-4|9|few
ASSKKETQY
>TRBJ2-7|TRBV27|10|few
ASSLYGREQY
>TRBJ1-5|TRBV27|16|.
ASSLSAGGGYSNQPQH
>TRBJ2-1|TRBV30|9|large
AWSVGGEQF
>TRBJ1-5|TRBV5-6|15|.
ASSFNRDLYSNQPQH
>TRBJ1-1|TRBV6-5|15|.
ASSTMDSGPMNTEAF
>TRBJ2-3|TRBV4-2|13|few
ASSQRPQGTDTQY
>TRBJ2-2|TRBV20-1|12|.
SARDRGANGELF
>TRBJ1-5|TRBV11-2|13|once
ASSRLGGPNQPQH
>TRBJ2-3|TRBV7-6|13|few
ASSRGPLGTDTQY
>TRBJ2-1|TRBV20-1|10|.
SASGSYNEQF
>TRBJ2-2|TRBV5-1|14|once
ASSPWGGLNTGELF
>TRBJ1-2|TRBV24-1|15|.
ATSEQNPDRGLYGYT
>TRBJ2-5|TRBV12-3/TRBV12-4|12|few
ASSFRQGQETQY
>TRBJ1-1|TRBV6-4|11|few
ASSHPTQPGAF
>TRBJ1-2|TRBV6-5|13|.
ASSPRQGLAYGYT
>TRBJ2-1|TRBV30|13|.
AWSAASGIYNEQF
>TRBJ2-7|TRBV30|19|few
AWRGPWASGHSRGSSYEQY
>TRBJ2-3|TRBV9|13|.
ASSVVGGAADTQY
>TRBJ2-3|TRBV7-2|10|large
ASSPSTDTQY
>TRBJ1-2|TRBV7-6|12|few
ASSPDVAGGGYT
>TRBJ2-7|TRBV30|11|.
AWMGQGLGEQY
>TRBJ2-1|TRBV20-1|10|.
SGGRRFDEQF
>TRBJ2-5|TRBV20-1|12|.
SLDRGGGRETQY
>TRBJ1-6|TRBV5-1|12|.
ASRQDRGPSPLH
>TRBJ2-7|TRBV6-1|12|few
ASSYSGGRDEQY
>TRBJ2-7|TRBV20-1|12|.
SARVGQGLYEQY
>TRBJ2-7|TRBV27|13|.
ASSPRGSGDNEQY
>TRBJ2-7|TRBV28|14|.
ASRRTPAVFPYEQY
>TRBJ2-1|TRBV7-3|14|.
ASSSTGTSAYNEQF
>TRBJ2-3|TRBV9|14|.
ASSVGLAGVPDTQY
>TRBJ1-4|TRBV30|10|few
AYGRDGEKLF
>TRBJ1-2|TRBV7-3|13|.
ASSLSYGGSYGYT
>TRBJ2-2|TRBV20-1|14|few
SARDTLAGDTGELF
>TRBJ1-2|TRBV6-6|12|few
ASSQVQGDYGYT
>TRBJ2-7|TRBV12-3/TRBV12-4|9|.
ASSFRGEQY
>TRBJ2-1|TRBV27|13|.
ASSPRTSRRNEQF
>TRBJ1-2|TRBV6-1|11|once
ASIPRINYGYT
>TRBJ2-1|TRBV7-2|11|.
ASTSVGRHEQF
>TRBJ2-5|TRBV6-1|8|.
ASLMETQY
>TRBJ2-5|TRBV10-2|9|.
ASSDGRPQY
>TRBJ2-7|TRBV6-5|14|.
ASSELLGQGPLEQY
>TRBJ1-6|TRBV5-4|15|.
ASSLGTAGSYNSPLH
>TRBJ1-2|TRBV20-1|10|.
SARGSGDGYT